These T cell receptor beta chains were read from a single sample in a study of human CD8 memory T cell subsets. TCRdb reworked the 5' RACE reads into one entry per CDR3 protein, no DNA. In all, the sample yields several thousand distinct CDR3 sequences. Sequences were obtained from CD8+ T cells from PBMCs. These receptors originate from a human donor in good health. Both conserved end residues are part of each CDR3. Each record gives: CDR3 protein, V gene, clone size, J gene. Rows give clone size only sometimes, using once, few, many, or a class for an expanded clone.

cdr3_aa: CASSSAGEQYF; v_call: TRBV27; clone_size: NA; j_call: TRBJ2-7
cdr3_aa: CASTGGSGETQYF; v_call: TRBV7-9; clone_size: NA; j_call: TRBJ2-5
cdr3_aa: CASSIPRGIETQYF; v_call: TRBV11-2; clone_size: NA; j_call: TRBJ2-5
cdr3_aa: CASSLVAGAYTDTQYF; v_call: TRBV5-5; clone_size: medium-sized; j_call: TRBJ2-3
cdr3_aa: CASGLGDGSPLHF; v_call: TRBV12-5; clone_size: NA; j_call: TRBJ1-6
cdr3_aa: CSASDPSGHLWKTQYF; v_call: TRBV20-1; clone_size: medium-sized; j_call: TRBJ2-5
cdr3_aa: CASSTGQGLTRYEQYF; v_call: TRBV19; clone_size: NA; j_call: TRBJ2-7
cdr3_aa: CASSLLGDGYGYTF; v_call: TRBV11-2; clone_size: NA; j_call: TRBJ1-2
cdr3_aa: CASSLELYYEQYF; v_call: TRBV5-1; clone_size: NA; j_call: TRBJ2-7
cdr3_aa: CASSPPTAVGTEAFF; v_call: TRBV3-1; clone_size: NA; j_call: TRBJ1-1
cdr3_aa: CASSLVDNSYNEQFF; v_call: TRBV5-5; clone_size: NA; j_call: TRBJ2-1
cdr3_aa: CATSRDAMNTEAFF; v_call: TRBV15; clone_size: NA; j_call: TRBJ1-1
cdr3_aa: CASRPNLGSNQPQHF; v_call: TRBV28; clone_size: NA; j_call: TRBJ1-5
cdr3_aa: CARGWRYEQYF; v_call: TRBV10-1; clone_size: NA; j_call: TRBJ2-7
cdr3_aa: CSARDLWTSASYEQYF; v_call: TRBV20-1; clone_size: NA; j_call: TRBJ2-7
cdr3_aa: CSARAPDGNTEAFF; v_call: TRBV20-1; clone_size: NA; j_call: TRBJ1-1
cdr3_aa: CASSKDRVDQPQHF; v_call: TRBV19; clone_size: NA; j_call: TRBJ1-5
cdr3_aa: CASSIYEGISYNEQFF; v_call: TRBV19; clone_size: medium-sized; j_call: TRBJ2-1
cdr3_aa: CSARVVNVNIQYF; v_call: TRBV20-1; clone_size: medium-sized; j_call: TRBJ2-4
cdr3_aa: CAIGIAGNSYEQYF; v_call: TRBV10-3; clone_size: NA; j_call: TRBJ2-7
cdr3_aa: CASSSGGGTEAFF; v_call: TRBV11-3; clone_size: NA; j_call: TRBJ1-1
cdr3_aa: CASSLGQGAYNEQFF; v_call: TRBV7-8; clone_size: NA; j_call: TRBJ2-1
cdr3_aa: CASSFQEGETQYF; v_call: TRBV27; clone_size: NA; j_call: TRBJ2-5
cdr3_aa: CSAREGYPNQPQHF; v_call: TRBV20-1; clone_size: NA; j_call: TRBJ1-5
cdr3_aa: CASSWTLWNTEAFF; v_call: TRBV5-8; clone_size: NA; j_call: TRBJ1-1
cdr3_aa: CASSQKRGELFF; v_call: TRBV7-8; clone_size: medium-sized; j_call: TRBJ2-2
cdr3_aa: CSPELEGNYGYTF; v_call: TRBV20-1; clone_size: NA; j_call: TRBJ1-2
cdr3_aa: CASTRLAGGPPDTQYF; v_call: TRBV28; clone_size: NA; j_call: TRBJ2-3
cdr3_aa: CASRLGVFAGELFF; v_call: TRBV6-5; clone_size: NA; j_call: TRBJ2-2
cdr3_aa: CSVEDDKAYGYTF; v_call: TRBV29-1; clone_size: NA; j_call: TRBJ1-2
cdr3_aa: CASSQTPGQNQPQHF; v_call: TRBV3-1; clone_size: NA; j_call: TRBJ1-5
cdr3_aa: CASKRTSMVEQFF; v_call: TRBV2; clone_size: NA; j_call: TRBJ2-1
cdr3_aa: CASAPESRGTDTQYF; v_call: TRBV5-5; clone_size: NA; j_call: TRBJ2-3
cdr3_aa: CSVGTGANVLTF; v_call: TRBV29-1; clone_size: NA; j_call: TRBJ2-6
cdr3_aa: CASSRLAGGIEQYF; v_call: TRBV27; clone_size: NA; j_call: TRBJ2-7
cdr3_aa: CAWDGQGAYEQYF; v_call: TRBV30; clone_size: NA; j_call: TRBJ2-7